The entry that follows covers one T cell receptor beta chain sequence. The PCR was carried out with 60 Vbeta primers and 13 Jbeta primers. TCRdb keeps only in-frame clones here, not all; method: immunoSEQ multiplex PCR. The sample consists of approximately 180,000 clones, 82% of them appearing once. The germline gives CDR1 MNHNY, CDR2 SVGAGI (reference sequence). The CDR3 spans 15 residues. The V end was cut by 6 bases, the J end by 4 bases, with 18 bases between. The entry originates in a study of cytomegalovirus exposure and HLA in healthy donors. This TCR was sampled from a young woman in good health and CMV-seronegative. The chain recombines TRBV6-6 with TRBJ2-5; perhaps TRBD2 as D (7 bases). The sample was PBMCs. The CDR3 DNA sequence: TGTGCCAGCAGCAGACCCGGCGCGGGGGCAGAGACCCAGTACTTC. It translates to CASSRPGAGAETQYF.